The clone carrying this TCR beta chain was counted between two and nine times. Different DNA sequences within this sample yield the same CDR3. The data are from a study of blood T cell repertoires in COVID-19. Study details: Samples came from the United States, Italy and Spain, spanning acute and convalescent COVID-19.

Seattle researchers signed up patients amid active infection and tracked them longitudinally. The assay was immunoSEQ multiplex PCR, and TCRdb's table has in-frame clones only and misses some. The repertoire holds 450,000 or so clones, with approximately 90% as singletons. Input material: peripheral blood. The TCR originated in a man between 18 and 29 years old with COVID-19, enrolled during active disease.

In DNA, the CDR3 is TGTGCCATCAGGGCAGATAATCAGCCCCAGCATTTT. Translation: CAIRADNQPQHF. This chain connects TRBV10-3 to TRBJ1-5; D uncertain. CDR1 is ENHRY, CDR2 SYGVKD, per germline. The V end was cut by 6 bases, the J end by 4 bases, with 7 bases between. The CDR3 spans 12 residues.